A selection of T cell receptor beta chains follows, all from one sample in a study of somatic mutations in cytotoxic T cells in rheumatoid arthritis. Clones were sequenced by immunoSEQ multiplex PCR, and TCRdb holds only the in-frame ones, with some missing. The sample lists 20,000 or so clones, 82% seen once, with about 10% in the top ten. The sample consisted of CD8+ T cells sorted from blood. These TCRs come from an adult with rheumatoid arthritis. Both conserved end residues are part of each CDR3. The D gene is left open where the match is weak. Expanded clones are given a class, and other clones once, few, many or no size at all.

v_call,d_call,clone_size,j_call,cdr3_aa,cdr3_nt
TRBV7-9,.,.,TRBJ2-1,CASSFPDTGNEQFF,TGTGCCAGCAGCTTTCCGGACACGGGGAATGAGCAGTTCTTC
TRBV10-2,TRBD1,.,TRBJ1-1,CASRPDRGYTEAFF,TGCGCCAGCAGACCCGACAGGGGGTACACTGAAGCTTTCTTT
TRBV10-2,.,.,TRBJ2-3,CASSESTLHTQYF,TGCGCCAGCAGTGAGTCGACCCTTCACACGCAGTATTTT
TRBV30,.,few,TRBJ1-1,CAWSLQGSKYTEAFF,TGTGCCTGGAGTCTACAGGGATCTAAGTACACTGAAGCTTTCTTT
TRBV27,.,.,TRBJ2-1,CASSTSFPSRSSYNEQFF,TGTGCCAGCAGCACCTCCTTCCCTAGCCGTAGCTCCTACAATGAGCAGTTCTTC
TRBV4-2,.,once,TRBJ1-5,CASSPFGTPNSNQPQHF,TGTGCCAGCAGCCCTTTCGGGACACCGAATAGCAATCAGCCCCAGCATTTT
TRBV5-6,.,.,TRBJ1-2,CASSLGGPGYTF,TGTGCCAGCAGCTTGGGGGGGCCTGGCTACACCTTC
TRBV4-2,TRBD2,.,TRBJ2-7,CASSGGVEQYF,TGTGCCAGCAGTGGGGGGGTAGAGCAGTACTTC
TRBV19,TRBD2,.,TRBJ2-3,CASNPSGRSDTQYF,TGTGCCAGTAACCCTAGCGGGAGGAGTGATACGCAGTATTTT
TRBV5-4,TRBD1,.,TRBJ2-1,CASSRRDRVNYEQFF,TGTGCCAGCAGCCGCCGGGACAGGGTTAATTATGAGCAGTTCTTC
TRBV4-3,.,few,TRBJ2-7,CASSHRGGHEQYF,TGCGCCAGCAGCCACCGGGGAGGCCACGAGCAGTACTTC
TRBV6-5,.,.,TRBJ1-1,CASRTWALGSTEAFF,TGTGCCAGCAGGACCTGGGCGCTTGGCAGCACTGAAGCTTTCTTT
TRBV4-2,.,once,TRBJ2-1,CASRPSLGGNEQFF,TGTGCCAGCAGGCCAAGTTTGGGGGGTAATGAGCAGTTCTTC
TRBV5-4,TRBD1,few,TRBJ1-1,CASSLLDRVNTEAFF,TGTGCCAGCAGCTTGTTGGACAGGGTGAACACTGAAGCTTTCTTT
TRBV6-5,.,few,TRBJ1-5,CASSYPGRNQPQHF,TGTGCCAGCAGTTACCCAGGCCGGAATCAGCCCCAGCATTTT
TRBV6-5,.,.,TRBJ2-7,CASSGGSYEQYF,TGTGCCAGCAGTGGGGGGTCCTACGAGCAGTACTTC
TRBV4-2,TRBD2,.,TRBJ2-3,CASSPLAGGGGDTQYF,TGTGCCAGCAGCCCACTAGCGGGAGGAGGGGGAGATACGCAGTATTTT
TRBV10-2,.,.,TRBJ2-5,CASSDGLVGEETQYF,TGCGCCAGCAGTGATGGCCTGGTCGGGGAAGAGACCCAGTACTTC
TRBV4-1,TRBD2,.,TRBJ2-7,CASSPFRLAMDYEQYF,TGCGCCAGCAGCCCTTTTCGACTAGCGATGGACTACGAGCAGTACTTC
TRBV11-2,.,.,TRBJ2-5,CASSLGNREETQYF,TGTGCCAGCAGCTTGGGTAACAGGGAAGAGACCCAGTACTTC
TRBV19,TRBD2,.,TRBJ2-7,CATQPASGGETYEQYF,TGTGCCACCCAACCGGCTAGCGGGGGAGAGACCTACGAGCAGTACTTC
TRBV19,.,.,TRBJ2-7,CASSTGLTYEQYF,TGTGCCAGTAGTACAGGGCTTACCTACGAGCAGTACTTC
TRBV7-9,.,.,TRBJ1-5,CASSFLSGTALHF,TGTGCCAGCAGCTTCTTGTCCGGGACGGCCCTCCATTTT
TRBV4-2,.,.,TRBJ1-1,CASSQGVILNTEAFF,TGTGCCAGCAGCCAAGGAGTCATTCTGAACACTGAAGCTTTCTTT
TRBV7-9,.,.,TRBJ2-3,CASSPAVGASTDTQYF,TGTGCCAGCAGCCCAGCGGTGGGGGCAAGCACAGATACGCAGTATTTT
TRBV21-1,.,.,TRBJ1-3,CASIIQNPSGNTIYF,TGTGCCAGCATCATACAGAACCCCTCTGGAAACACCATATATTTT
TRBV4-3,.,.,TRBJ2-7,CASSHDRTGQGEQYF,TGCGCCAGCAGCCATGACAGGACGGGTCAAGGAGAGCAGTACTTC
TRBV5-6,.,.,TRBJ2-5,CASSFTETQYF,TGTGCCAGCAGCTTCACGGAGACCCAGTACTTC
TRBV15,TRBD2,.,TRBJ2-1,CATSERTSGIYEQFF,TGTGCCACCAGCGAGCGGACTAGCGGGATTTATGAGCAGTTCTTC
TRBV9,.,.,TRBJ1-1,CASSPRNSMNTEAFF,TGTGCCAGCAGCCCGCGGAATTCAATGAACACTGAAGCTTTCTTT
TRBV9,TRBD2,.,TRBJ2-2,CASSVPLAGGDTGELFF,TGTGCCAGCAGCGTTCCACTAGCGGGAGGTGACACCGGGGAGCTGTTTTTT
TRBV30,TRBD1,.,TRBJ2-3,CAWSVRDRTGDTQYF,TGTGCCTGGAGTGTTCGGGACAGGACGGGAGATACGCAGTATTTT
TRBV19,.,.,TRBJ1-1,CASSIGGFLNTEAFF,TGTGCCAGTAGTATAGGTGGATTCCTCAACACTGAAGCTTTCTTT
TRBV27,.,.,TRBJ1-2,CASSFGIGAGGYTF,TGTGCCAGCAGTTTTGGCATCGGGGCGGGGGGCTACACCTTC
TRBV9,TRBD1,.,TRBJ1-1,CASSPRTGVMNTEAFF,TGTGCCAGCAGCCCCCGGACAGGGGTGATGAACACTGAAGCTTTCTTT
TRBV7-9,.,once,TRBJ2-7,CASGALNEQYF,TGTGCCAGCGGAGCCCTTAACGAGCAGTACTTC
TRBV27,.,.,TRBJ2-7,CASSWNGPRHEQYF,TGTGCCAGCAGTTGGAACGGACCGAGGCACGAGCAGTACTTC
TRBV5-5,.,.,TRBJ1-6,CASSLGVSPLHF,TGTGCCAGCAGCTTGGGGGTCTCACCCCTCCACTTT
TRBV30,TRBD1,.,TRBJ2-1,CAWSPKTGYRNNEQFF,TGTGCCTGGAGTCCAAAGACAGGGTACCGAAACAATGAGCAGTTCTTC
TRBV5-1,.,.,TRBJ2-7,CASSLDAYEQYF,TGCGCCAGCAGCTTGGATGCCTACGAGCAGTACTTC
TRBV5-1,.,.,TRBJ1-5,CASSLGGYSNQPQHF,TGCGCCAGCAGCTTGGGAGGGTATAGCAATCAGCCCCAGCATTTT
TRBV13,.,.,TRBJ1-2,CASSLGLDIYGYTF,TGTGCCAGCAGCTTAGGCCTGGACATCTACGGCTACACCTTC
TRBV5-4,.,.,TRBJ1-1,CASSFWNLPNTEAFF,TGTGCCAGCAGCTTCTGGAACTTGCCGAACACTGAAGCTTTCTTT
TRBV19,.,.,TRBJ1-2,CASSILVESNYGYTF,TGTGCCAGTAGTATATTGGTTGAGTCTAACTATGGCTACACCTTC
TRBV7-2,TRBD1,.,TRBJ2-7,CASSLLLADRGGYEQYF,TGTGCCAGCAGCTTACTTTTGGCGGACAGGGGGGGGTACGAGCAGTACTTC
TRBV6-1,.,.,TRBJ2-6,CASSDHRAIPPSGANVLTF,TGTGCCAGCAGTGACCACCGGGCCATACCTCCTTCTGGGGCCAACGTCCTGACTTTC
TRBV27,.,.,TRBJ2-7,CASRLRGSDEQYF,TGTGCCAGCAGACTTAGGGGGAGCGACGAGCAGTACTTC
TRBV27,.,.,TRBJ2-1,CASSSNPPRDPSYNEQFF,TGTGCCAGCAGTTCGAACCCTCCTAGGGACCCCTCCTACAATGAGCAGTTCTTC
TRBV6-4,.,.,TRBJ2-2,CASSDSAGPGGELFF,TGTGCCAGCAGTGACTCGGCAGGGCCCGGCGGGGAGCTGTTTTTT
TRBV11-3,TRBD1,.,TRBJ2-7,CASSSGQGAYEQYF,TGTGCCAGCAGCTCGGGACAGGGGGCTTACGAGCAGTACTTC
TRBV4-1,.,.,TRBJ1-2,CASSQGVYGYTF,TGCGCCAGCAGCCAGGGTGTCTATGGCTACACCTTC